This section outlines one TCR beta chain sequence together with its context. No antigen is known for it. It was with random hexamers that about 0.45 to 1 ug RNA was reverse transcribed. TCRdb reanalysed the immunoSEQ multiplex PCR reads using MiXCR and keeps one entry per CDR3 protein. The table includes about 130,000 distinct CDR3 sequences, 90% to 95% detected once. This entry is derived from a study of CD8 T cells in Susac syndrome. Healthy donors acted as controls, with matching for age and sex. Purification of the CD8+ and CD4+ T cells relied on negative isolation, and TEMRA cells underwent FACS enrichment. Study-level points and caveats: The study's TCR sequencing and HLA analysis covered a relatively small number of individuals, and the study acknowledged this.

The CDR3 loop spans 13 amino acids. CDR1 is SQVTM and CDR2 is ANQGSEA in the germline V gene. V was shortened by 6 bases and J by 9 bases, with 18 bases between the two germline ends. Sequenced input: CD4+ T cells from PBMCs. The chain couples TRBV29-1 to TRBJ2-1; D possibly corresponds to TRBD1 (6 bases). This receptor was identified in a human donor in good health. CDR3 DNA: TGCAGCGTCGGAGAGGACAGCCGGGGTGAGCAGTTCTTC. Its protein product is CSVGEDSRGEQFF.